This TCR beta chain emerged from a study of graft-versus-host responses after intestinal transplantation. Study summary: The whole recipient group had anti-thymocyte globulin induction followed by tacrolimus and steroids for around three years.

The study's findings and limits: The highest levels of circulating GvH clones went along with early declines in HvG clones after transplant. Among recipient marrow samples, GvH clones were found; some appeared first in ileum or blood.

Remarks on this clone: The antigen remains undetermined.

Trimming took 4 bases from V and 8 from J; bases not matched to a gene: 13. Looked up from germline, CDR1 is MDHEN and CDR2 is SYDVKM. The CDR3 contains 16 residues. Measured with immunoSEQ multiplex PCR; TCRdb has only the in-frame clones, and not every one. The sample lists 15,000 to 20,000 clones; 80% were seen once. Processed graft tissue released its intraepithelial and lamina propria lymphocytes. The sequence was collected from a human patient who received an intestinal transplant, so some T cells may come from the graft donor. The sample consisted of ileum tissue, taken around 96 days after intestinal transplant. The V gene is TRBV28, the J gene TRBJ1-4; 7 nucleotides match TRBD1. This CDR3 reads CASSSRPTGLDEKLFF. In DNA form, the CDR3 reads TGTGCCAGCAGTTCCCGGCCGACAGGGCTTGACGAAAAACTGTTTTTT.